These 27 T cell receptor beta chains share one sample of origin, sequenced in a study of blood T cell repertoires in COVID-19. The repertoire was sequenced with immunoSEQ multiplex PCR; TCRdb's copy has only in-frame clones and lacks some. The table has roughly 56,000 clones, roughly 86% seen once. The specimen sequenced was peripheral blood. These TCRs come from a human donor in a cohort sampled during active COVID-19.

The chain is built from TRBV7-6 and TRBJ2-2, with 7 bases aligning to TRBD1. The junction had 2 bases not matched to a gene; V was cut back by 4 bases and J by 6 bases. The CDR3 sequence is 13 residues long. Germline loops: CDR1 SGHVS, CDR2 FNYEAQ. CDR3 sequence: CASSWDRSGELFF. DNA of the CDR3: TGTGCCAGCAGCTGGGACAGATCCGGGGAGCTGTTTTTT.

V is TRBV7-7 and J is TRBJ2-1, with 8 bases fitting TRBD2. The CDR3 consists of 16 residues. CDR1 is SSHAT and CDR2 is FNYEAQ in the germline V gene (reference sequence). Trimming took 6 bases from V and 3 from J; bases not matched to a gene: 10. The CDR3: CASSQTGTSRYNEQFF. The CDR3, as DNA: TGTGCCAGCAGTCAAACCGGGACTAGTCGCTACAATGAGCAGTTCTTC.

The chain combines TRBV18 with TRBJ2-1; a weak D match, TRBD2 (6 bases). The CDR3 is 13 residues long. CDR1 is KGHSH and CDR2 is LQKENI in the germline V gene. V was cut by 5 bases and J by 8 bases, with 13 bases left in between. The CDR3 loop reads CASSGGRGDEQFF. The CDR3 region has the DNA TGTGCCAGCTCAGGAGGGCGAGGCGATGAGCAGTTCTTC. Full variable domain (outside the CDR3, taken from reference TRBV18 and TRBJ2-1): NAGVMQNPRHLVRRRGQEARLRCSPMKGHSHVYWYRQLPEEGLKFMVYLQKENIIDESGMPKERFSAEFPKEGPSILRIQQVVRGDSAAYFCASSGGRGDEQFFGPGTRLTVL.

This rearrangement joins TRBV28 to TRBJ2-4; D may be TRBD2 (5 bases). Germline V CDR1 and CDR2: MDHEN, SYDVKM. Between the trimmed V and J ends, which lost 5 bases and 6 bases, there was a span of 23 bases. The CDR3 has 17 residues. CDR3 amino acids: CASSPKAPVQGGNIQYF. Written as DNA, the CDR3 is TGTGCCAGCAGTCCCAAAGCCCCGGTCCAAGGAGGAAACATTCAGTACTTC.

The V call is TRBV25-1, the J call TRBJ2-4, with D possibly being TRBD2 (5 bases). The length of the CDR3 is 12 residues. The ends were cut back, 5 bases at V and 6 bases at J, with 8 bases in the middle. In germline, CDR1 is MGHDK, CDR2 SYGVNS. The CDR3 here is CASSPRGNIQYF. Here the CDR3 DNA reads TGTGCCAGCAGTCCCCGGGGAAACATTCAGTACTTC.

CDR3: CASSFYGGRETQYF. DNA of the CDR3: TGTGCCAGCAGCTTTTACGGGGGGAGAGAGACCCAGTACTTC. The chain is built from TRBV7-2 and TRBJ2-5; 7 nucleotides match TRBD2. The V and J ends lost 3 bases and 4 bases, in that order; junction bases with no gene match: 5. The CDR3 contains 14 residues. CDR1 SGHTA and CDR2 FQGNSA come from the germline V gene.

The table lists this clone with a count of one. The V and J genes are TRBV9 and TRBJ2-1, with TRBD2 matching over 11 bases. The trim removed 4 bases at V and 5 bases at J, leaving 5 bases unmatched. Per germline, CDR1 SGDLS and CDR2 YYNGEE. This CDR3 has 15 residues. CDR3 in amino acids: CASSSSGRYNNEQFF. CDR3 nucleotides: TGTGCCAGCAGCTCTAGCGGGAGGTACAACAATGAGCAGTTCTTC.

The rearrangement uses TRBV20-1 and TRBJ1-1; D possibly corresponds to TRBD1 (6 bases). Germline loops: CDR1 DFQATT, CDR2 SNEGSKA (reference sequence). Deletions cut 3 bases from V and 1 base from J, with 12 bases between. The CDR3 runs to 14 residues. The CDR3 DNA sequence: TGCAGTGCTAGTCCACCGACAGGGAACACTGAAGCTTTCTTT. The encoded protein is CSASPPTGNTEAFF.

This sequence joins TRBV7-2 and TRBJ1-2, with 9 nucleotides matching TRBD1. CDR3 size: 14 residues. CDR1 and CDR2 from the germline V gene are SGHTA and FQGNSA. V dropped 1 base and J dropped 4; count of bases not matched to a gene: 1. CDR3 in DNA: TGTGCCAGCAGCTTAGTGGGACAGGGCTATGGCTACACCTTC. It specifies CASSLVGQGYGYTF. Based on the CDR3 plus reference TRBV7-2 and TRBJ1-2, the full variable domain is GAGVSQSPSNKVTEKGKDVELRCDPISGHTALYWYRQSLGQGLEFLIYFQGNSAPDKSGLPSDRFSAERTGGSVSTLTIQRTQQEDSAVYLCASSLVGQGYGYTFGSGTRLTVV.

The chain carries TRBV7-9 and TRBJ1-4, with D maybe TRBD1 (6 bases). CDR3 length: 13 residues. The V gene's germline CDR1 is SEHNR and CDR2 FQNEAQ (reference sequence). Between the trimmed V and J ends, which lost 7 bases and 8 bases, there was a span of 14 bases. In DNA, the CDR3 is TGTGCCAGCAATCGGGGGGCGCGGGAAAAACTGTTTTTT. This encodes CASNRGAREKLFF.

V gene TRBV5-1 combines with J gene TRBJ2-2; D unresolved. Germline CDR1 reads SGHRS; CDR2 reads YFSETQ. CDR3 size: 14 residues. Trimming removed 0 bases at V and 6 bases at J, with 9 bases between. CDR3 sequence reads: CASSLASYAGELFF. CDR3 nucleotides: TGCGCCAGCAGCTTGGCTAGTTACGCCGGGGAGCTGTTTTTT.

The V call is TRBV5-1, the J call TRBJ1-1, with TRBD1 as a possible D gene (5 bases). CDR1 and CDR2 from the germline V gene are SGHRS and YFSETQ. The CDR3 length is 14 residues. V gave up 4 bases and J gave up 1 base, with 11 bases separating them. CDR3 sequence reads: CASSPGGGNTEAFF. The DNA for the CDR3 is TGCGCCAGCAGCCCGGGGGGTGGGAACACTGAAGCTTTCTTT.

The genes are TRBV10-2 and TRBJ2-7, with D perhaps matching TRBD2 (7 bases). Trimming removed 3 bases at V and 1 base at J, with 10 bases between. This CDR3 spans 14 amino acids. Germline CDR1 reads WSHSY; CDR2 reads SAAADI. CDR3 sequence: CASSDGGRSYEQYF. DNA of the CDR3: TGCGCCAGCAGTGACGGGGGGCGATCCTACGAGCAGTACTTC.

The J gene is TRBJ2-1, the V gene TRBV18; 8 bases fit TRBD1. Germline V gene lookup returns CDR1 KGHSH and CDR2 LQKENI. The CDR3 sequence is 14 residues long. V gave up 0 bases and J gave up 12 bases; unmatched junction bases: 7. The CDR3 sequence is CASSPPGQAFWQFF. In DNA, the CDR3 is TGTGCCAGCTCACCACCGGGACAGGCATTTTGGCAGTTCTTC.

V is TRBV5-6 and J is TRBJ1-4; unclear D gene. Trimming removed 2 bases from V and 4 bases from J, with 6 bases in between. The CDR3 has 13 residues. The germline V gene encodes CDR1 SGHDT and CDR2 YYEEEE. CDR3 nucleotides: TGTGCCAGCAGCTTCTCGAGTAATGAAAAACTGTTTTTT. This translates into CASSFSSNEKLFF.

The rearrangement uses TRBV9 and TRBJ2-1; 7 positions match TRBD2. V was pared by 4 bases and J by 7 bases, with 11 bases of the junction left unmatched. CDR1 SGDLS and CDR2 YYNGEE come from the germline V gene. CDR3 length: 15 amino acids. CDR3 coding DNA: TGTGCCAGCAGCCTTACTAGCGCCTCACAAAATGAGCAGTTCTTC. This gives the protein CASSLTSASQNEQFF.

The V gene is TRBV9, the J gene TRBJ2-2, with a possible D match to TRBD2 (5 bases). CDR1 and CDR2 from the germline V gene are SGDLS and YYNGEE. The CDR3 is made up of 15 amino acids. V was shortened by 0 bases and J by 5 bases, with 11 bases between the two germline ends. CDR3 bases: TGTGCCAGCAGCGTAGATGTAGCGACGACCGGGGAGCTGTTTTTT. The encoded protein is CASSVDVATTGELFF.

The gene calls are TRBV11-3 and TRBJ2-1, with D perhaps matching TRBD1 (5 bases). The V gene lost 6 bases and the J gene lost 1 base, with 10 bases spanning the gap. Germline CDR1 reads SGHNT; CDR2 reads YENEEA. This CDR3 is 14 amino acids long. The CDR3 coding sequence is TGTGCCAGCAGAGGGGCGCGATCCTACAATGAGCAGTTCTTC. This translates into CASRGARSYNEQFF.

The sample holds one count of this clone. The gene calls are TRBV7-2 and TRBJ1-5, with TRBD1 as a possible D gene (6 bases). CDR1 is SGHTA and CDR2 is FQGNSA in the germline V gene. The V end lost 0 bases, the J end lost 7 bases, and 13 bases lay between the germline ends. The CDR3 has 15 amino acids. In DNA form, the CDR3 reads TGTGCCAGCAGCTTAGCTGGGGGGGCCAGCCAGCCCCAGCATTTT. This translates into CASSLAGGASQPQHF.

The V and J genes are TRBV7-2 and TRBJ2-7; tentatively, D is TRBD2 (6 bases). The germline V gene encodes CDR1 SGHTA and CDR2 FQGNSA. The ends were cut back, 4 bases at V and 3 bases at J, with 16 bases in the middle. The CDR3 runs to 15 residues. CDR3 nucleotide sequence: TGTGCCAGCAGCTCGACTAGGGCCACCGGCTACGAGCAGTACTTC. Protein product: CASSSTRATGYEQYF. Combining the CDR3 with reference TRBV7-2 and TRBJ2-7 gives the whole variable domain GAGVSQSPSNKVTEKGKDVELRCDPISGHTALYWYRQSLGQGLEFLIYFQGNSAPDKSGLPSDRFSAERTGGSVSTLTIQRTQQEDSAVYLCASSSTRATGYEQYFGPGTRLTVT.

The V and J genes are TRBV19 and TRBJ1-5, with D maybe TRBD1 (6 bases). Germline CDR1 reads LNHDA; CDR2 reads SQIVND (reference sequence). This CDR3 contains 15 residues. V shed 7 bases and J shed 1 base, with 14 bases lying between them. CDR3 residues: CASTYRERSNQPQHF. In nucleotides, the CDR3 is TGTGCCAGTACCTACAGGGAGAGGAGCAATCAGCCCCAGCATTTT.

This chain links TRBV30 with TRBJ2-1; TRBD2 matches at 14 bases. The CDR3 has 15 residues. J gave up 9 bases and V 7 bases, and 11 bases lay outside the gene matches. Germline loops: CDR1 GTSNPN, CDR2 SVGIG (reference sequence). DNA for the CDR3: TGTGCCTCCCCGGGACTAGCGGGGGCGTATGGTGAGCAGTTCTTC. Protein product: CASPGLAGAYGEQFF. Supplemented by reference TRBV30 and TRBJ2-1, the full variable domain reads SQTIHQWPATLVQPVGSPLSLECTVEGTSNPNLYWYRQAAGRGLQLLFYSVGIGQISSEVPQNLSASRPQDRQFILSSKKLLLSDSGFYLCASPGLAGAYGEQFFGPGTRLTVL.

The chain has TRBV14 and TRBJ2-1; 12 positions match TRBD1. The germline V gene has CDR1 SGHDN and CDR2 FVKESK. J was trimmed by 7 bases and V by 0 bases; bases with no gene match: 7. This CDR3 has 17 amino acids. The CDR3 loop reads CASSQDWGTGGGNEQFF. The CDR3 nucleotides read TGTGCCAGCAGCCAAGATTGGGGGACAGGGGGCGGGAATGAGCAGTTCTTC.

The V gene is TRBV11-3, the J gene TRBJ2-2; 9 bases are a match to TRBD1. This CDR3 has 19 residues. J was trimmed by 6 bases and V by 5 bases; bases with no gene match: 19. Germline V CDR1 and CDR2: SGHNT, YENEEA. Here the CDR3 reads CASSKGQGRGKEWAGELFF. As DNA, the CDR3 is TGTGCCAGCAGCAAGGGACAGGGACGAGGGAAAGAGTGGGCCGGGGAGCTGTTTTTT.

The rearrangement joins TRBV27 to TRBJ2-1; D may be TRBD1 (5 bases). The CDR3 contains 12 residues. V was cut by 6 bases and J by 13 bases, with 16 bases left in between. Germline V gene lookup returns CDR1 MNHEY and CDR2 SMNVEV (reference sequence). The CDR3 coding sequence is TGTGCCAGCAGCCCCGTAGCCAGGGTCCAGTTCTTC. It specifies CASSPVARVQFF.

The CDR3 nucleotides read TGTGCCAGCAGTGCTTCGGGTGGACAAAATGAAAAACTGTTTTTT. This gives the protein CASSASGGQNEKLFF. The rearrangement joins TRBV25-1 to TRBJ1-4; D is possibly TRBD1 (5 bases). V gave up 4 bases and J gave up 5 bases, with 14 bases separating them. Germline lookup yields CDR1 MGHDK and CDR2 SYGVNS. The CDR3 loop spans 15 amino acids.

The chain has TRBV5-1 and TRBJ2-2; D is possibly TRBD1 (6 bases). The V end lost 5 bases, the J end lost 1 base, and 9 bases lay between the germline ends. CDR1 and CDR2 from the germline V gene are SGHRS and YFSETQ. CDR3 length: 14 amino acids. CDR3: CASRRTENTGELFF. In DNA form, the CDR3 reads TGCGCCAGCAGGCGGACAGAGAACACCGGGGAGCTGTTTTTT.